The 14 T cell receptor beta chains listed next were all sequenced from one sample in a study of blood T cell repertoires in COVID-19. Repertoires were generated with immunoSEQ multiplex PCR, while TCRdb's copy carries only in-frame clones and drops some. The table lists around 300,000 clones, over 75% of them singletons. Source material: peripheral blood. These receptors came from a woman between 45 and 65 years old with active or convalescent COVID-19.

The chain uses TRBV6-6 and TRBJ2-3, with 14 bases that match TRBD2. The trim removed 6 bases at V and 4 bases at J, leaving 6 bases unmatched. Germline CDR1 MNHNY, CDR2 SVGAGI (reference sequence). This CDR3 has 16 amino acids. The CDR3 loop reads CASRTSGGASADTQYF. For the CDR3, the DNA is TGTGCCAGCAGGACTAGCGGGGGGGCCAGCGCAGATACGCAGTATTTT.

This clone was counted between two and nine times. This chain uses TRBV5-4 with TRBJ2-1; TRBD2 matches 16 bases. The CDR3 is made up of 17 amino acids. From germline, CDR1 is SGHNT and CDR2 YYREEE (reference sequence). With V trimmed by 5 bases and J by 5 bases, 7 bases remained unmatched. The CDR3 DNA reads TGTGCCAGCAGGGGACTAGCGGGAGGGCCGGGCAACAATGAGCAGTTCTTC. This codes for CASRGLAGGPGNNEQFF. The full variable domain, completed using reference TRBV5-4 and TRBJ2-1, is ETGVTQSPTHLIKTRGQQVTLRCSSQSGHNTVSWYQQALGQGPQFIFQYYREEENGRGNFPPRFSGLQFPNYSSELNVNALELDDSALYLCASRGLAGGPGNNEQFFGPGTRLTVL.

The chain combines TRBV7-2 with TRBJ2-7; TRBD1 might be the D (5 bases). This CDR3 is 13 amino acids long. Germline V gene lookup returns CDR1 SGHTA and CDR2 FQGNSA. Deletions cut 1 base from V and 5 bases from J, with 9 bases between. The CDR3: CASSLGQGNEQYF. The DNA for the CDR3 is TGTGCCAGCAGCTTAGGGCAGGGCAACGAGCAGTACTTC.

This sequence joins TRBV27 and TRBJ1-5; D not certain. This CDR3 has 13 residues. Trimming removed 5 bases from V and 4 bases from J, with 9 bases in between. CDR1 and CDR2 from the germline V gene are MNHEY and SMNVEV (reference sequence). CDR3 sequence: CASSRVVNQPQHF. CDR3 nucleotides: TGTGCCAGCAGTCGAGTGGTAAATCAGCCCCAGCATTTT.

The rearrangement joins TRBV29-1 to TRBJ2-6; possibly TRBD2 for D (6 bases). CDR1 is SQVTM, CDR2 ANQGSEA, per germline. The V end lost 6 bases, the J end lost 0 bases, and 6 bases lay between the germline ends. This CDR3 comprises 13 residues. Here the CDR3 reads CSVRDSGANVLTF. CDR3 DNA: TGCAGCGTGCGGGACTCTGGGGCCAACGTCCTGACTTTC.

J is TRBJ2-5 and V is TRBV24-1; no definite D call. The length of the CDR3 is 13 residues. V gave up 9 bases and J gave up 7 bases, with 17 bases separating them. Germline CDR1 and CDR2: KGHDR and SFDVKD. CDR3 region: CATAGARPLTQYF. CDR3 bases: TGTGCCACCGCTGGAGCAAGGCCGCTGACCCAGTACTTC.

The chain combines TRBV30 with TRBJ1-2; no clear D gene. Trimming removed 4 bases at V and 8 bases at J, with 14 bases between. CDR1 is GTSNPN, CDR2 SVGIG, per germline (reference sequence). The CDR3 has 12 residues. The CDR3 loop reads CAWTYGWVGYTF. The CDR3 DNA reads as TGTGCCTGGACCTACGGGTGGGTAGGCTACACCTTC.

This sequence joins TRBV2 and TRBJ2-5; D not certain. Germline values: CDR1 SNHLY, CDR2 FYNNEI. Deletions cut 2 bases from V and 9 bases from J, with 10 bases between. The CDR3 sequence is 12 residues long. CDR3 protein: CASSESVGAQYF. DNA of the CDR3: TGTGCCAGCAGTGAATCGGTCGGAGCCCAGTACTTC.

The rearrangement links TRBV6-2 or TRBV6-3 to TRBJ2-1, with 13 bases identical to TRBD2. The CDR3 loop spans 15 amino acids. After removal of 5 bases from V and 7 bases from J, the junction contained 5 bases not matched to a gene. CDR1 is MNHEY and CDR2 is SVGEGT in the germline V gene. This chain's CDR3 is CASSTGLAGSNEQFF. DNA for the CDR3: TGTGCCAGCAGTACGGGACTAGCGGGATCTAATGAGCAGTTCTTC.

The V call is TRBV7-2, the J call TRBJ1-1, with TRBD1 matching over 8 bases. This CDR3 is built from 15 residues. The J segment lost 5 bases and the V segment lost 4 bases, leaving 9 bases of the junction unmatched. Looked up from germline, CDR1 is SGHTA and CDR2 is FQGNSA. The CDR3, as DNA: TGTGCCAGCAGCTGGCAGGGGGCTGCGAGGACTGAAGCTTTCTTT. Encoded protein: CASSWQGAARTEAFF.

The count of this clone is one. This chain connects TRBV15 to TRBJ1-1; unclear D gene. This CDR3 comprises 14 residues. V lost 1 base and J 1 base, leaving 7 bases between the germline ends. The germline V gene encodes CDR1 LNHNV and CDR2 YYDKDF (reference sequence). The CDR3 coding sequence is TGTGCCACCAGCAGAGTGTCGAGGAACACTGAAGCTTTCTTT. Amino acids: CATSRVSRNTEAFF.

The chain links TRBV7-2 to TRBJ2-1; possibly TRBD1 for D (5 bases). The CDR3 contains 14 residues. Per the germline V gene, CDR1 is SGHTA and CDR2 is FQGNSA. V dropped 4 bases and J dropped 1 base, with 8 bases sitting between them. CDR3 coding DNA: TGTGCCAGCAGCTCGGACATATCCTACAATGAGCAGTTCTTC. Residues: CASSSDISYNEQFF.

This clone was seen only once. The chain joins TRBV5-1 to TRBJ2-5; D not certain. The germline gives CDR1 SGHRS, CDR2 YFSETQ. The CDR3 consists of 15 residues. The V end lost 0 bases, the J end lost 1 base, and 10 bases lay between the germline ends. In DNA, the CDR3 is TGCGCCAGCAGCTTGGTGTCGCGAAGCCAAGAGACCCAGTACTTC. This translates into CASSLVSRSQETQYF.

J is TRBJ1-2 and V is TRBV4-1; tentatively, D is TRBD1 (6 bases). This CDR3 has 15 residues. V was trimmed by 4 bases and J by 6 bases, leaving 18 bases between them. Germline CDR1 reads MGHRA; CDR2 reads YSYEKL. The CDR3 spells CASSPDGGGVNGYTF. DNA of the CDR3: TGCGCCAGCAGCCCTGACGGCGGGGGCGTCAATGGCTACACCTTC.